This passage covers 2 T cell receptor beta chains from one sample sequenced in a study of CD8 T cells in Susac syndrome. Random hexamers served to reverse transcribe about 0.5 to 1 ug RNA. TCRdb processed the immunoSEQ multiplex PCR reads anew with MiXCR; each CDR3 protein has one entry. The sample contains about 160,000 distinct CDR3 sequences, approximately 94% of which appear only once. Source material: CD4+ T cells from PBMCs. These TCRs come from a human donor with multiple sclerosis.

The rearrangement joins TRBV3-1 to TRBJ2-5; 9 bases line up with TRBD2. Germline V gene lookup returns CDR1 LGHDT and CDR2 YNNKEL (reference sequence). The V segment lost 8 bases and the J segment 4 bases; nucleotides outside the gene matches: 5. The CDR3 is 13 residues long. The CDR3 sequence: CASRQTSGETQYF. The CDR3 DNA is TGTGCCAGCCGACAGACTAGCGGAGAGACCCAGTACTTC.

CDR3 coding DNA: TGTGCCAGTAGTATGACAGGTCTGGGCTATGGCTACACCTTC. Residues: CASSMTGLGYGYTF. This rearrangement joins TRBV19 to TRBJ1-2; perhaps TRBD1 as D (6 bases). CDR3 size: 14 residues. V lost 3 bases, J lost 4 bases, and 12 bases lay in between. CDR1 and CDR2 from the germline V gene are LNHDA and SQIVND (reference sequence).